Listed below are T cell receptor beta chains from one sample, sequenced in a study of identifying expanded T cells in peripheral blood. Clones were sequenced by immunoSEQ multiplex PCR, and TCRdb holds only the in-frame ones, with some missing. The sample lists 51,000 or so clones, 82% occurring once. The sequencing input was blood. Every receptor here comes from a person aged 18-70 years in good health. CDR3s include the opening cysteine and the closing phenylalanine or tryptophan. Fields, in order: J gene, D gene, V gene, CDR3 length, clone size, CDR3 protein, CDR3 DNA. A D gene is named only where the DNA matches it firmly. Size values are once, few and many counts, or a class for expanded clones, and some rows have none.

>TRBJ2-3|-|TRBV14|13|-
CASSQNTGDTQYF
TGTGCCAGCAGCCAGAATACAGGGGATACGCAGTATTTT
>TRBJ2-7|-|TRBV5-1|16|-
CASSLERPGVGYEQYF
TGCGCCAGCAGCTTGGAGCGTCCGGGAGTCGGATACGAGCAGTACTTC
>TRBJ2-5|-|TRBV29-1|12|once
CSVGHRQETQYF
TGCAGCGTGGGACACCGCCAAGAGACCCAGTACTTC
>TRBJ2-1|TRBD1|TRBV6-6|13|-
CASSRDSYNEQFF
TGTGCCAGCAGCAGGGACAGCTACAATGAGCAGTTCTTC
>TRBJ1-6|TRBD1|TRBV28|15|-
CASSTPTGVVSPLHF
TGTGCCAGCAGTACCCCGACAGGGGTGGTTTCACCCCTCCACTTT
>TRBJ2-3|TRBD1|TRBV10-1|15|-
CASSPGQVGGDTQYF
TGCGCCAGCAGCCCCGGACAGGTTGGGGGAGATACGCAGTATTTT
>TRBJ1-4|TRBD1|TRBV15|17|-
CATSRAGTVRTNEKLFF
TGTGCCACCAGCAGGGCCGGGACAGTTCGAACTAATGAAAAACTGTTTTTT
>TRBJ2-2|TRBD1|TRBV27|14|-
CASRRDRGTGELFF
TGTGCCAGCAGGAGGGACAGGGGTACCGGGGAGCTGTTTTTT
>TRBJ1-2|TRBD1|TRBV4-3|15|-
CASSQAKTGGVGYTF
TGCGCCAGCAGCCAAGCGAAGACAGGGGGCGTCGGCTACACCTTC
>TRBJ2-5|-|TRBV30|13|-
CAWALGGQETQYF
TGTGCCTGGGCCCTGGGGGGCCAAGAGACCCAGTACTTC
>TRBJ1-1|-|TRBV6-1|14|-
CASSFLSPTSEAFF
TGTGCCAGCAGCTTCCTTAGTCCTACTTCTGAAGCTTTCTTT
>TRBJ2-7|-|TRBV10-3|16|-
CAISVEPWQIIYEQYF
TGTGCCATCTCTGTCGAACCGTGGCAGATTATTTACGAGCAGTACTTC
>TRBJ2-1|-|TRBV5-4|15|-
CASSLSQGIKNEQFF
TGTGCCAGCAGCCTCTCGCAGGGGATCAAAAATGAGCAGTTCTTC
>TRBJ2-5|TRBD2|TRBV14|16|once
CASSRPGLAGGETQYF
TGTGCCAGCAGCCGACCGGGACTAGCGGGGGGAGAGACCCAGTACTTC
>TRBJ1-2|TRBD1|TRBV19|14|-
CASSILQGAYGYTF
TGTGCCAGTAGTATCTTGCAGGGGGCCTATGGCTACACCTTC
>TRBJ1-1|-|TRBV6-1|17|-
CASSDAGLRGYNTEAFF
TGTGCCAGCAGTGATGCCGGACTAAGGGGGTATAACACTGAAGCTTTCTTT
>TRBJ2-3|-|TRBV15|14|-
CATSRASGTDTQYF
TGTGCCACCAGCAGAGCTTCGGGAACAGATACGCAGTATTTT
>TRBJ1-5|-|TRBV6-1|15|-
CASSEALGRNQPQHF
TGTGCCAGCAGTGAAGCGCTCGGGAGGAATCAGCCCCAGCATTTT
>TRBJ2-3|TRBD1|TRBV9|19|few
CASSVGHQSSTGSTDTQYF
TGTGCCAGCAGCGTAGGGCATCAATCATCGACAGGGAGCACAGATACGCAGTATTTT
>TRBJ2-7|TRBD1|TRBV10-3|14|-
CAISGDRGPYEQYF
TGTGCCATCAGTGGGGACAGGGGACCCTACGAGCAGTACTTC
>TRBJ1-6|-|TRBV6-5|13|medium-sized
CASSPTYNSPLHF
TGTGCCAGCAGCCCGACCTATAATTCACCCCTCCACTTT
>TRBJ1-3|-|TRBV5-1|18|-
CASSLMGGQGISGNTIYF
TGCGCCAGCAGCTTGATGGGCGGCCAGGGGATCTCTGGAAACACCATATATTTT
>TRBJ1-1|-|TRBV4-1|16|-
CASSLAQGPPGTEAFF
TGCGCCAGCAGCCTTGCACAGGGCCCCCCGGGGACTGAAGCTTTCTTT
>TRBJ2-5|-|TRBV6-1|14|-
CASSEPSLRETQYF
TGTGCCAGCAGTGAACCCAGCCTAAGGGAGACCCAGTACTTC
>TRBJ1-3|-|TRBV5-1|17|-
CASSPSGSGSSGNTIYF
TGCGCCAGCAGCCCCTCCGGATCAGGGAGCTCTGGAAACACCATATATTTT
>TRBJ1-1|-|TRBV30|13|-
CAWESQGNTEAFF
TGTGCCTGGGAATCTCAGGGGAACACTGAAGCTTTCTTT
>TRBJ1-2|-|TRBV6-1|13|-
CASSEGAVPGYTF
TGTGCCAGCAGTGAAGGCGCGGTTCCTGGCTACACCTTC
>TRBJ2-5|TRBD1|TRBV4-1|13|-
CASSPGTAETQYF
TGCGCCAGCAGCCCCGGGACAGCGGAGACCCAGTACTTC
>TRBJ2-5|TRBD2|TRBV2|16|-
CASSEDSGRVRETQYF
TGTGCCAGCAGCGAAGATAGCGGGAGGGTGAGAGAGACCCAGTACTTC
>TRBJ1-1|-|TRBV7-9|12|-
CASSLLSFEAFF
TGTGCCAGCAGCTTACTGAGCTTTGAAGCTTTCTTT
>TRBJ1-4|-|TRBV6-5|12|-
CASRSRVGKLFF
TGTGCCAGCAGATCCCGGGTAGGGAAACTGTTTTTT
>TRBJ2-1|-|TRBV6-1|11|-
CASAEYNEQFF
TGTGCCAGTGCGGAATACAATGAGCAGTTCTTC
>TRBJ1-2|TRBD1|TRBV10-3|14|-
CAISATGTGNGYTF
TGTGCCATCAGTGCGACCGGGACAGGGAATGGCTACACCTTC
>TRBJ2-3|TRBD2|TRBV30|13|-
CAGTEASGGTQYF
TGTGCTGGGACCGAGGCTAGCGGGGGTACGCAGTATTTT
>TRBJ1-3|-|TRBV6-6|13|few
CASTLKGGNTIYF
TGTGCCAGCACCTTGAAAGGGGGAAACACCATATATTTT
>TRBJ2-7|-|TRBV2|14|-
CASSEPRDRYEQYF
TGTGCCAGCAGTGAACCCCGGGATCGGTACGAGCAGTACTTC
>TRBJ1-5|-|TRBV21-1|17|-
CASSNYREAIPNQPQHF
TGTGCCAGCAGCAATTACAGGGAGGCAATACCTAATCAGCCCCAGCATTTT
>TRBJ1-1|-|TRBV19|12|-
CASEGSRYEAFF
TGTGCCAGCGAGGGGTCTAGATATGAAGCTTTCTTT
>TRBJ2-5|-|TRBV9|17|-
CASSVARSTGRGETQYF
TGTGCCAGCAGCGTAGCCCGCTCGACAGGGAGGGGAGAGACCCAGTACTTC
>TRBJ1-5|-|TRBV4-1|17|-
CASSQAIRVNSNQPQHF
TGCGCCAGCAGCCAAGCAATTAGGGTCAATAGCAATCAGCCCCAGCATTTT
>TRBJ1-4|TRBD1|TRBV5-6|14|-
CASSWGTGGEKLFF
TGTGCCAGCAGCTGGGGGACAGGCGGTGAAAAACTGTTTTTT
>TRBJ1-1|-|TRBV5-1|12|medium-sized
CASSFGNTEAFF
TGCGCCAGCAGCTTTGGGAACACTGAAGCTTTCTTT
>TRBJ1-2|TRBD1|TRBV29-1|12|many
CSPWDRGSRYTF
TGCAGCCCATGGGACAGGGGGTCTCGCTACACCTTC
>TRBJ2-1|-|TRBV7-9|16|-
CASSLESTRRANEQFF
TGTGCCAGCAGCTTAGAATCGACTAGAAGGGCCAATGAGCAGTTCTTC
>TRBJ2-7|-|TRBV6-7|13|-
CASSYREAYEQYF
TGTGCCAGCAGTTACAGGGAAGCATACGAGCAGTACTTC
>TRBJ1-2|TRBD1|TRBV5-1|15|few
CASSLVGQGSHGYTF
TGCGCCAGCAGCTTGGTTGGACAGGGTTCGCATGGCTACACCTTC
>TRBJ2-3|-|TRBV30|14|-
CAWSEVSGARKEYF
TGTGCCTGGAGTGAGGTTAGCGGCGCCCGGAAGGAGTATTTT
>TRBJ1-5|-|TRBV9|13|-
CASSSGDSQPQHF
TGTGCCAGCAGCTCAGGGGACTCTCAGCCCCAGCATTTT
>TRBJ2-3|TRBD2|TRBV7-9|16|-
CASSKLAGVSTDTQYF
TGTGCCAGCAGCAAACTAGCGGGGGTGAGCACAGATACGCAGTATTTT
>TRBJ2-2|-|TRBV7-9|15|-
CASSLVSGYTGELFF
TGTGCCAGCAGCTTAGTTTCGGGGTACACCGGGGAGCTGTTTTTT
>TRBJ1-2|-|TRBV6-5|15|-
CASSYLGGGLNGYTF
TGTGCCAGCAGTTACTTGGGAGGGGGGCTGAATGGCTACACCTTC
>TRBJ2-7|-|TRBV27|14|-
CASSLAGQGYEQYF
TGTGCCAGCAGTTTAGCGGGACAAGGCTACGAGCAGTACTTC
>TRBJ2-5|-|TRBV5-1|13|-
CASRPDSQETQYF
TGCGCCAGCAGACCGGACAGTCAAGAGACCCAGTACTTC
>TRBJ2-5|-|TRBV5-1|20|-
CASSLRRDRGGSGEREAQYF
TGCGCCAGCAGCTTGAGACGCGACAGGGGAGGTAGCGGGGAGCGGGAGGCCCAGTACTTC
>TRBJ2-2|-|TRBV7-2|14|-
CASSLTVNTGELFF
TGTGCCAGCAGCTTGACAGTGAACACCGGGGAGCTGTTTTTT
>TRBJ2-3|-|TRBV7-2|11|few
CASSYTDTQYF
TGTGCCAGCAGCTATACAGATACGCAGTATTTT
>TRBJ2-3|TRBD1|TRBV9|15|-
CASSAGTALVDTQYF
TGTGCCAGCAGCGCCGGGACAGCCTTAGTGGATACGCAGTATTTT
>TRBJ1-3|-|TRBV6-1|13|-
CASTPEGGDTIYF
TGTGCCAGCACCCCAGAAGGAGGGGACACCATATATTTT